This T cell receptor beta chain was obtained from a study of blood T cells in healthy people across ages. A J-beta primer mix and a sample-barcoded 5' primer were used in a second PCR of about 6 to 12 cycles. TCRdb itself ran the 5' RACE reads through MiXCR, one entry per CDR3 protein. The data show 450,000 to 700,000 distinct CDR3 sequences, roughly 29% seen once. The V end was cut by 0 bases, the J end by 2 bases, with 19 bases between. CDR1 and CDR2 from the germline V gene are LNHNV and YYDKDF (reference sequence). The CDR3 runs 19 residues. The TCR sequence derives from a woman aged 70-85 years in good health. Sequencing was performed on blood. The gene calls are TRBV15 and TRBJ1-4; D remains ambiguous. The CDR3 DNA sequence: TGTGCCACCAGCAGAGATCAAGCGACCACCCTAAAGACTAATGAAAAACTGTTTTTT. It codes for CATSRDQATTLKTNEKLFF. The variable domain in full, with the rest retrieved from reference TRBV15 and TRBJ1-4, is DAMVIQNPRYQVTQFGKPVTLSCSQTLNHNVMYWYQQKSSQAPKLLFHYYDKDFNNEADTPDNFQSRRPNTSFCFLDIRSPGLGDTAMYLCATSRDQATTLKTNEKLFFGSGTQLSVL.